This T cell receptor beta chain is drawn from a study of OX40 agonist ivuxolimab in advanced cancers. Sequenced by immunoSEQ multiplex PCR; TCRdb stores in-frame clones only, minus some. The sample holds under 95,000 clones; roughly nine tenths are singletons and the top ten take over 0.15%. The CDR3 consists of 16 residues. The J segment lost 6 bases and the V segment lost 5 bases, leaving 12 bases of the junction unmatched. Germline V gives CDR1 SGHVS, CDR2 FQNEAQ. The sequences come from CD4+ or CD8+ T cells sorted from blood, collected in a trial of the OX40 agonist ivuxolimab. This receptor was identified in an adult with an advanced solid tumor such as melanoma, head and neck, liver or kidney cancer. The chain has TRBV7-8 and TRBJ2-1; the match to TRBD2 covers 8 bases. CDR3 sequence reads: CASSPRGSGRGNEQFF. CDR3 in DNA: TGTGCCAGCAGCCCCCGGGGGAGCGGGAGAGGCAATGAGCAGTTCTTC.